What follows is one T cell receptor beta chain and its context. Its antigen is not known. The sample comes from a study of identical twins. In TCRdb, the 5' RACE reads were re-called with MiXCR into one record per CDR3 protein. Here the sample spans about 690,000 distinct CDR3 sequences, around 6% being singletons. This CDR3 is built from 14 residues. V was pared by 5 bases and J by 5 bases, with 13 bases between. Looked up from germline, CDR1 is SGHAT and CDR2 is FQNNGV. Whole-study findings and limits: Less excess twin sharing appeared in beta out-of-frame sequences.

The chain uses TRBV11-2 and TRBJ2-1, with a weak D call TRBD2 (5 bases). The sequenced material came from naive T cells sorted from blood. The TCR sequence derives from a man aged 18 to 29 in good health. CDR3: CASSPIEADNEQFF. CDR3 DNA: TGTGCCAGCAGCCCGATTGAAGCGGACAATGAGCAGTTCTTC.